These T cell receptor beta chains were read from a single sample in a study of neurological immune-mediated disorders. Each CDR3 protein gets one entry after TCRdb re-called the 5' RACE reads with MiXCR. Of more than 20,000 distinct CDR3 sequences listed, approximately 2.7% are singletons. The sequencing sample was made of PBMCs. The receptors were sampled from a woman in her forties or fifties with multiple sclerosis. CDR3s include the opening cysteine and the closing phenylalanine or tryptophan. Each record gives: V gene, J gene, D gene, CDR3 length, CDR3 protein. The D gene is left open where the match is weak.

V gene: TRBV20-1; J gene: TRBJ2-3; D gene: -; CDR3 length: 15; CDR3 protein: CSASPTRGFTDTQYF
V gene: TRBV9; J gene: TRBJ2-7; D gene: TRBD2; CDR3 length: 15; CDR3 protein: CASSAVGTSGGPEDF
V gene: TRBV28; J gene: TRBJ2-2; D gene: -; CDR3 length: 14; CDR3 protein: CASRSGLRTGELFF
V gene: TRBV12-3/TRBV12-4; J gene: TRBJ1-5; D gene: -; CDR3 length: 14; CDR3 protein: CASSFFGDNQPQNF
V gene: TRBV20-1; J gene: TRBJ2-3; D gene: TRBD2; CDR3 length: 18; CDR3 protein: CSARDRGSGGSSTDTQYF
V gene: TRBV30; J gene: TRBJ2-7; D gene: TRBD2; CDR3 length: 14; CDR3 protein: CAWSVRGGPREQYF
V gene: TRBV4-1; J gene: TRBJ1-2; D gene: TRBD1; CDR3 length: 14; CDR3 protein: CASSHGQGLYGYTF
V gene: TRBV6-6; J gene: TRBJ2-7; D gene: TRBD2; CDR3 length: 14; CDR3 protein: CAGRGGGDSYEQYF
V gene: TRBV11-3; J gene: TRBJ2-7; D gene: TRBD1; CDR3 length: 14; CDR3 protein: CASSTGVATYEQYF
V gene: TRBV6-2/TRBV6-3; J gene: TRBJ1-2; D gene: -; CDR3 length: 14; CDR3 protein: CASRMDSTNYGYTF
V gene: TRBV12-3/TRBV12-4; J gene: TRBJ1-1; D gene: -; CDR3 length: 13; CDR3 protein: CASRLGLNTEAFF
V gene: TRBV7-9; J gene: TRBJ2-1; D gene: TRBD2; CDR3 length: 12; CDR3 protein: CASSPGLAEQFF
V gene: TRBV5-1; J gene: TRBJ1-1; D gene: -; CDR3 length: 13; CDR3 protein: CASSLEGNTEAFF
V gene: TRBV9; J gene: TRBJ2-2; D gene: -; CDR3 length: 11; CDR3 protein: CASSGTGELFF
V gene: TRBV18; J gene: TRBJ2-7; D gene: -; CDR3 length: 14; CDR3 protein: CASSPELAGNEQYF
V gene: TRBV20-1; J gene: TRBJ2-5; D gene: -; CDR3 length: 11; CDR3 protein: CSAKGRETQYF
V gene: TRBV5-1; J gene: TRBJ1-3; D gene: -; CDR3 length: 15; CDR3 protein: CASSLGTGGGNTIYF
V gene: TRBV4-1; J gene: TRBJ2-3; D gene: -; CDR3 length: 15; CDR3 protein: CASSQGDMGTDTQYF
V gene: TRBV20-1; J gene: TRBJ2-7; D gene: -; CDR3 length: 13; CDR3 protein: CSASTGSLYEQYF
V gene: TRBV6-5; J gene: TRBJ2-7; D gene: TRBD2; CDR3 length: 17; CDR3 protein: CASSYAGAGTGGYEQYF
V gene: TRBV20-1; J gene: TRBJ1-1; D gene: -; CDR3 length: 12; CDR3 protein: CSARASGIEAFF
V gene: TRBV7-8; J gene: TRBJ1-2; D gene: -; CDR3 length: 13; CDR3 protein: CASSQGLTDGYTF
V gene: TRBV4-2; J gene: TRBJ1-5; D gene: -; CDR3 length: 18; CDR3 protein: CASSQDRQRSSGNQPQHF
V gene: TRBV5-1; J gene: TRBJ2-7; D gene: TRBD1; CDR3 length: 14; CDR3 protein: CASSLRTGGYEQYF
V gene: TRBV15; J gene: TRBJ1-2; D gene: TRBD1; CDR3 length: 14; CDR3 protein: CATSRVQGAYGYTF
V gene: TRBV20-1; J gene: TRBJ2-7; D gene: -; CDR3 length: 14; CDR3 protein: CSAQEETMTYEQYF
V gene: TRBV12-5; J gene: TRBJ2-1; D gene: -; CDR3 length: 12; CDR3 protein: CASGLAYNEQFF